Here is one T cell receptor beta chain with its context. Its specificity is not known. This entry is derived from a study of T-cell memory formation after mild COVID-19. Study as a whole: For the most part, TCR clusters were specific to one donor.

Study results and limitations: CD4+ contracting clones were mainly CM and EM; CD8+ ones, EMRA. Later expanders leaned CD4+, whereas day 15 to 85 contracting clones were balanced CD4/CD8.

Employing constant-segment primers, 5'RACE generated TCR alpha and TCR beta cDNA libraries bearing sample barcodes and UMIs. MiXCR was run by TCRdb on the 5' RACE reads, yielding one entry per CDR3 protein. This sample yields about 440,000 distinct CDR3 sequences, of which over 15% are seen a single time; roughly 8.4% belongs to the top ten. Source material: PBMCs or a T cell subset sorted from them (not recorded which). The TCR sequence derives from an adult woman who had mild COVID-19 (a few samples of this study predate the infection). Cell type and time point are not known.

As DNA, the CDR3 is TGTGCCAGCAGCCTGCCGGGACTTTCTAGAGTCGGTGGCTACACCTTC. Translation gives CASSLPGLSRVGGYTF. This chain connects TRBV7-9 to TRBJ1-2, with D perhaps matching TRBD1 (5 bases). The CDR3 spans 16 residues. Looked up from germline, CDR1 is SEHNR and CDR2 is FQNEAQ (reference sequence). Deletions cut 5 bases from V and 7 bases from J, with 23 bases between.